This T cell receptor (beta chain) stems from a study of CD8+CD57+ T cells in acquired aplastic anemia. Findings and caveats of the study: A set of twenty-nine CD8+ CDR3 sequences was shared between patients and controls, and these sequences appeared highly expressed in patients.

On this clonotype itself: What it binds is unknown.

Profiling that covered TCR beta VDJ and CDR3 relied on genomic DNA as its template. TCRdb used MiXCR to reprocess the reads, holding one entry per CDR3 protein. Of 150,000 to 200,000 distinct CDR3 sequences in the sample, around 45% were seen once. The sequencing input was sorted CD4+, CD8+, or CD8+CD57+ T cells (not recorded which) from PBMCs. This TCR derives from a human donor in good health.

CDR3 amino acids: CATSRDMTASYNSPLHF. CDR3 nucleotide sequence: TGTGCCACCAGCAGAGATATGACAGCCTCCTATAATTCACCCCTCCACTTT. This rearrangement joins TRBV15 to TRBJ1-6; TRBD1 might be the D (5 bases). Trimming removed 0 bases from V and 0 bases from J, with 9 bases in between. CDR3 length: 17 residues. Germline assignment: CDR1 LNHNV and CDR2 YYDKDF (reference sequence).